This TCR beta chain is drawn from a study of shared clonotypes between healthy human individuals. About the research overall: Three men and a couple of women, aged 18 to 49, were donors. Three plates each covered CD4 naive and memory; CD8 naive two, CD8 memory one. Findings and limits, study-wide: In contrast to clonotypes shared by all four donors, non-shared clonotypes had lower generation probabilities.

Concerning this clone: What it recognizes is unknown.

Germline V lookup: CDR1 SGHRS, CDR2 YFSETQ. The V gene lost 3 bases and the J gene lost 5 bases, with 8 bases spanning the gap. This CDR3 spans 13 amino acids. The data were produced by immunoSEQ multiplex PCR, yet TCRdb's version contains in-frame clones alone and is incomplete. This sample has about 2 million clones, with 95% found just once. The chain combines TRBV5-1 with TRBJ2-2; D gene unclear. Sequencing was done on a sample of naive CD4+ T cells sorted from blood. This sample's subset: CD45RA+ positively selected. The receptor was isolated from a man between 18 and 29 years old in good health. The CDR3 loop is CASSSVVTGELFF. CDR3 DNA sequence: TGCGCCAGCAGCTCCGTTGTGACCGGGGAGCTGTTTTTT.